These 21 T cell receptor beta chains share one sample of origin, sequenced in a study of cytomegalovirus exposure and HLA in healthy donors. PCR used 60 Vbeta primers and 13 Jbeta primers. The method was immunoSEQ multiplex PCR; TCRdb's version includes in-frame clones alone and lacks a portion of them. This table has approximately 90,000 clones, under 85% appearing once. The sample comprised PBMCs. The origin of the receptors is a male donor in good health and CMV-seronegative.

V is TRBV5-1 and J is TRBJ2-7, with D tentatively TRBD2 (6 bases). V lost 7 bases, J lost 3 bases, and 14 bases lay in between. CDR3 length: 13 residues. The germline CDR1 and CDR2 sequences are SGHRS and YFSETQ. The CDR3 nucleotides are TGCGCCAGCGGGGAAGGGACTCTCTACGAGCAGTACTTC. Translation: CASGEGTLYEQYF.

The rearrangement links TRBV7-9 to TRBJ2-2; D may be TRBD2 (5 bases). This CDR3 region has 19 residues. Trimming left V 5 bases short and J 6 bases short, with 28 bases between. Germline loops: CDR1 SEHNR, CDR2 FQNEAQ (reference sequence). The CDR3 protein is CASSPPYQSGAGLAGELFF. The CDR3 coding sequence is TGTGCCAGCAGCCCCCCCTACCAGTCAGGCGCGGGTCTGGCCGGGGAGCTGTTTTTT.

About this clone: A much more abundant neighbour one base away suggests this may be a read error. The identical CDR3 is also encoded by other nucleotide sequences in the sample. This chain uses TRBV5-1 with TRBJ1-2; D is unresolved. Germline CDR1 reads SGHRS; CDR2 reads YFSETQ. The CDR3 consists of 11 residues. The CDR3 is CASKTGVGYTF. The DNA of the CDR3 is TGCGCCAGCAAGACCGGGGTTGGCTACACCTTT.

The chain is built from TRBV10-3 and TRBJ1-2; D is uncertain. Germline CDR1 and CDR2: ENHRY and SYGVKD. The germline V and J ends were trimmed by 0 bases and 6 bases, with 8 bases remaining between them. The length of the CDR3 is 13 residues. DNA for the CDR3: TGTGCCATCAGTGAGTCGGGCGGGAATGGCTACACCTTC. This translates into CAISESGGNGYTF.

The J gene is TRBJ1-2, the V gene TRBV19, with TRBD1 matching 7 bases. Germline values: CDR1 LNHDA, CDR2 SQIVND (reference sequence). Trimming at V came to 3 bases and at J to 12 bases, leaving 19 bases not matched to a gene. CDR3 length: 16 amino acids. Written as DNA, the CDR3 is TGTGCCAGTAGTATTTACGAAGGGGGCGCGAAGAAGGTGAACACCTTC. Translating it yields CASSIYEGGAKKVNTF.

The gene calls are TRBV9 and TRBJ1-2; D uncertain. The germline V gene encodes CDR1 SGDLS and CDR2 YYNGEE. The V gene lost 3 bases and the J gene lost 3 bases, with 15 bases spanning the gap. The CDR3 consists of 15 residues. CDR3 sequence (DNA): TGTGCCAGCAGCGAGAGCGGGCGCGGGGACTATGGCTACACCTTC. This encodes CASSESGRGDYGYTF.

The chain couples TRBV28 to TRBJ2-7; D is undetermined. This CDR3 is built from 12 residues. Germline loops: CDR1 MDHEN, CDR2 SYDVKM. Deletions cut 2 bases from V and 4 bases from J, with 6 bases between. The CDR3 DNA sequence: TGTGCCAGCAGTTTAGAGGTTTACGAGCAGTACTTC. This gives the protein CASSLEVYEQYF.

The chain links TRBV19 to TRBJ2-4; 7 bases map to TRBD1. The CDR3 extends over 14 amino acids. Germline V gene data show CDR1 as LNHDA and CDR2 as SQIVND (reference sequence). Trimming at V came to 4 bases and at J to 6 bases, leaving 6 bases not matched to a gene. The CDR3, as DNA: TGTGCCAGTAGTAGGACAGGCCAAGGAAACATTCAGTACTTC. Encoded protein: CASSRTGQGNIQYF.

J is TRBJ1-6 and V is TRBV2; possible D gene TRBD1, 6 bases. CDR3 length equals 15 residues. The germline V gene has CDR1 SNHLY and CDR2 FYNNEI. The V end was cut by 6 bases, the J end by 5 bases, with 14 bases between. CDR3 DNA: TGTGCCAGCAGGATGGACAGTCGTAATAATTCACCCCTCCACTTT. Protein sequence: CASRMDSRNNSPLHF.

This chain links TRBV5-1 with TRBJ1-1; 8 positions match TRBD1. The trim removed 1 base at V and 1 base at J, leaving 12 bases unmatched. The CDR3 is made up of 18 amino acids. Germline-derived CDR1 and CDR2 are SGHRS and YFSETQ. CDR3 sequence: CASSLSRDRYRRNTEAFF. In DNA form, the CDR3 reads TGCGCCAGCAGCTTGTCCCGGGACAGGTATCGGAGGAACACTGAAGCTTTCTTT.

The chain couples TRBV7-2 to TRBJ1-2, with 10 bases matching TRBD1. The length of the CDR3 is 15 residues. The J segment lost 2 bases and the V segment lost 4 bases, leaving 4 bases of the junction unmatched. CDR1 is SGHTA, CDR2 FQGNSA, per germline. CDR3 residues: CASSSGQGNNYGYTF. DNA of the CDR3: TGTGCCAGCAGCTCGGGACAGGGGAACAACTATGGCTACACCTTC.

In DNA, the CDR3 is TGTGCCAGCAGTTTCTATACAGCTAACTATGGCTACACCTTC. This codes for CASSFYTANYGYTF. The gene calls are TRBV28 and TRBJ1-2; D call uncertain. V was pared by 3 bases and J by 0 bases, with 8 bases between. From germline, CDR1 is MDHEN and CDR2 SYDVKM. The CDR3 contains 14 residues.

This chain links TRBV7-2 with TRBJ2-2, with 8 positions matching TRBD1. CDR1 and CDR2 from the germline V gene are SGHTA and FQGNSA. V dropped 5 bases and J dropped 6; count of bases not matched to a gene: 8. The CDR3 extends over 15 amino acids. CDR3 residues: CASSRFWDRPGELFF. DNA of the CDR3: TGTGCCAGCAGCCGCTTTTGGGACAGGCCCGGGGAGCTGTTTTTT.

The rearrangement links TRBV7-2 to TRBJ2-7; D ambiguous. The CDR3 consists of 11 residues. Trimming took off 3 bases at V and 5 bases at J, with 5 bases between the two ends. Germline V gene lookup returns CDR1 SGHTA and CDR2 FQGNSA. In nucleotides, the CDR3 is TGTGCCAGCAGCTTTAGCCACGAGCAGTACTTC. It encodes CASSFSHEQYF. The full variable domain, with the rest looked up from reference TRBV7-2 and TRBJ2-7, is GAGVSQSPSNKVTEKGKDVELRCDPISGHTALYWYRQSLGQGLEFLIYFQGNSAPDKSGLPSDRFSAERTGGSVSTLTIQRTQQEDSAVYLCASSFSHEQYFGPGTRLTVT.

V and J are TRBV29-1 and TRBJ2-2; 10 nucleotides align to TRBD1. Germline values: CDR1 SQVTM, CDR2 ANQGSEA. This CDR3 spans 13 amino acids. Unmatched junction bases numbered 2, after V lost 7 bases and J lost 3 bases. The CDR3 sequence: CSAGQGYTGELFF. The CDR3 nucleotides read TGCAGCGCGGGACAGGGGTACACCGGGGAGCTGTTTTTT.

This chain links TRBV2 with TRBJ1-5, with 9 bases identical to TRBD1. CDR3 length: 15 amino acids. Germline trimming cut 5 bases from V and 0 bases from J; bases unmatched to any gene: 2. Per germline, CDR1 SNHLY and CDR2 FYNNEI. The CDR3 bases are TGTGCCAGCAGTTGGGACAGGGATAGCAATCAGCCCCAGCATTTT. Protein sequence: CASSWDRDSNQPQHF.

V and J are TRBV5-1 and TRBJ2-1; tentative D call: TRBD1 (7 bases). Deletions cut 0 bases from V and 8 bases from J, with 18 bases between. CDR1 and CDR2 from the germline V gene are SGHRS and YFSETQ. The CDR3 is 16 residues long. CDR3 DNA sequence: TGCGCCAGCAGCTTGGAAGGGGGGACAGTCCGTGATGAGCAGTTCTTC. Its protein is CASSLEGGTVRDEQFF.

The genes are TRBV29-1 and TRBJ1-5, with D unresolved. The germline V gene encodes CDR1 SQVTM and CDR2 ANQGSEA. Trimming left V 6 bases short and J 7 bases short, with 16 bases between. The CDR3 covers 13 residues. CDR3 loop: CSVSDGVLQPQHF. CDR3 sequence (DNA): TGCAGCGTAAGTGACGGGGTCTTACAGCCCCAGCATTTT.

This clone was observed once. This sequence joins TRBV7-2 and TRBJ2-6; D not resolved. Germline assignment: CDR1 SGHTA and CDR2 FQGNSA. This CDR3 has 14 amino acids. V was shortened by 5 bases and J by 6 bases, with 11 bases between the two germline ends. This CDR3 reads CASSPARVANVLTF. The CDR3 DNA follows: TGTGCCAGCAGCCCAGCCCGGGTGGCCAACGTCCTGACTTTC. The full variable domain, its missing parts supplied by reference TRBV7-2 and TRBJ2-6, is GAGVSQSPSNKVTEKGKDVELRCDPISGHTALYWYRQSLGQGLEFLIYFQGNSAPDKSGLPSDRFSAERTGGSVSTLTIQRTQQEDSAVYLCASSPARVANVLTFGAGSRLTVL.

This chain uses TRBV30 with TRBJ2-3; 12 bases line up with TRBD2. V trimming: 5 bases; J trimming: 0 bases; junction bases outside the gene matches: 0. The CDR3 length is 14 residues. Germline V gene sequence: CDR1 GTSNPN, CDR2 SVGIG (reference sequence). The CDR3 reads CAWGLAGSTDTQYF. The CDR3 coding sequence is TGTGCCTGGGGACTAGCGGGGAGCACAGATACGCAGTATTTT.

The chain joins TRBV5-1 to TRBJ1-2; tentatively, D is TRBD1 (6 bases). Germline V gene data show CDR1 as SGHRS and CDR2 as YFSETQ. V was trimmed by 6 bases and J by 1 base, leaving 13 bases between them. This CDR3 has 14 amino acids. CDR3 nucleotides: TGCGCCAGCACAGCACAGGGCAATAACTATGGCTACACCTTC. This translates into CASTAQGNNYGYTF. Using reference TRBV5-1 and TRBJ1-2 for the parts outside the CDR3, the full variable domain is KAGVTQTPRYLIKTRGQQVTLSCSPISGHRSVSWYQQTPGQGLQFLFEYFSETQRNKGNFPGRFSGRQFSNSRSEMNVSTLELGDSALYLCASTAQGNNYGYTFGSGTRLTVV.